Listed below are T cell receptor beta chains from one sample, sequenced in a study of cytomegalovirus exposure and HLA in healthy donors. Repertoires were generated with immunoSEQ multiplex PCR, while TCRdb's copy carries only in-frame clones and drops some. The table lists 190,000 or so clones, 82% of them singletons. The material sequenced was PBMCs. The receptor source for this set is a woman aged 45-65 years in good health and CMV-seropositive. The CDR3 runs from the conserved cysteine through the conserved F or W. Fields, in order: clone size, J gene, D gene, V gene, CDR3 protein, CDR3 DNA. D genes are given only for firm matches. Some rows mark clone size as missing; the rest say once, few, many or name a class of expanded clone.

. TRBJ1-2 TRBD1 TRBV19 CASTPGGQGIKKGGYTF TGTGCCAGTACCCCTGGGGGACAGGGGATCAAAAAGGGGGGCTACACCTTC
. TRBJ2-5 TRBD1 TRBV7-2 CASSLAGGRPQETQYF TGTGCCAGCAGCTTAGCAGGGGGCAGACCTCAAGAGACCCAGTACTTC
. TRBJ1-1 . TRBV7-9 CASSFGHVPEAFF TGTGCCAGCAGCTTTGGCCACGTCCCTGAAGCTTTCTTT
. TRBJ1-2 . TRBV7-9 CASSELQGYTF TGTGCCAGCAGCGAGCTACAGGGCTACACCTTC
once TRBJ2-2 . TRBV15 CATSRAVTQKNTGELFF TGTGCCACCAGCAGAGCAGTTACACAGAAAAACACCGGGGAGCTGTTTTTT
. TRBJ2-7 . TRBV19 CASKVASASYEQYF TGTGCCAGTAAGGTGGCTAGCGCGAGCTACGAGCAGTACTTC
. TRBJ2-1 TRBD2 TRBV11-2 CASSRGLDLSYNEQFF TGTGCCAGCAGCCGAGGACTAGACTTGTCCTACAATGAGCAGTTCTTC
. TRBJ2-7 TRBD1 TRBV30 CAWSAGTGVTSYEQYF TGTGCCTGGAGTGCAGGGACAGGGGTAACCTCCTACGAGCAGTACTTC
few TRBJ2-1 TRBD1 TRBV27 CASSPGGIHEQFF TGTGCCAGCAGTCCAGGGGGCATCCATGAGCAGTTCTTC
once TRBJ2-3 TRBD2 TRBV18 CASSPGTTQPDYTDTQYF TGTGCCAGCTCACCTGGGACTACCCAGCCAGATTACACAGATACGCAGTATTTT
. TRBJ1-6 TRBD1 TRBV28 CASSRGQGGNSPLHF TGTGCCAGCAGTCGCGGACAGGGAGGGAATTCACCCCTCCACTTT
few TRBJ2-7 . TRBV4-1 CASSGDTFYEQYF TGTGCCAGCAGCGGGGACACCTTCTACGAGCAGTACTTC
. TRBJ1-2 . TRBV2 CASRWHVNYGYTF TGTGCCAGCAGATGGCATGTTAACTATGGCTACACCTTC
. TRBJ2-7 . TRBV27 CASSIAGVSSYEQYF TGTGCCAGCAGTATCGCCGGGGTCAGCTCCTACGAGCAGTACTTC
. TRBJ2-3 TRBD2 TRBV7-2 CASSLEGLAGGWGTDTQYF TGTGCCAGCAGCTTAGAGGGACTAGCGGGTGGTTGGGGCACAGATACGCAGTATTTT
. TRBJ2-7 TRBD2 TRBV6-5 CASSTSGSSYEQYF TGTGCCAGCAGTACTAGCGGGAGCTCCTACGAGCAGTACTTC
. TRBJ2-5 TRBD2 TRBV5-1 CASSLVLAGVLGRETQYF TGCGCCAGCAGCTTGGTGCTAGCGGGGGTCCTTGGTAGAGAGACCCAGTACTTC
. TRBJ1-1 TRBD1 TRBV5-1 CASSRSGGTEAFF TGCGCCAGCAGCCGATCAGGGGGGACTGAAGCTTTCTTT
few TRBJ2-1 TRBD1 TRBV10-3 CAISVSGQGAGEQFF TGTGCCATCAGTGTATCGGGACAGGGGGCAGGTGAGCAGTTCTTC
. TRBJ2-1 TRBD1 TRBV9 CASSEAGTAYNEQFF TGTGCCAGCAGCGAGGCCGGGACAGCTTACAATGAGCAGTTCTTC
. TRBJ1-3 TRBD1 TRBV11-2 CASSFTTGTGNTIYF TGTGCCAGCAGCTTTACGACAGGGACTGGAAACACCATATATTTT
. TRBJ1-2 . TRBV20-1 CSAYGDSGYTF TGCAGTGCCTACGGGGATTCTGGCTACACCTTC
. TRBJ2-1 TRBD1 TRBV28 CASSPPGQGGYNEQFF TGTGCCAGCAGTCCCCCGGGACAGGGTGGATACAATGAGCAGTTCTTC
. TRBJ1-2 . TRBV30 CAWSVYQGLGGYTF TGTGCCTGGAGTGTTTACCAGGGGCTGGGTGGCTACACCTTC
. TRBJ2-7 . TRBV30 CAWDRDSPREQYF TGTGCCTGGGACCGGGACTCTCCTCGCGAGCAGTACTTC
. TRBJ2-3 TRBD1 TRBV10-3 CAISGTGGSTDTQYF TGTGCCATCAGTGGGACAGGGGGCTCCACAGATACGCAGTATTTT
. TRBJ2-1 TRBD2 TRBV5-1 CASSLGTRKSEQFF TGCGCCAGCAGCTTGGGGACTAGAAAAAGTGAGCAGTTCTTC
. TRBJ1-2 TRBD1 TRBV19 CASSGGQGIGYTF TGTGCCAGTAGTGGGGGACAGGGAATTGGCTACACCTTC
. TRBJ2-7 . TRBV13 CASSLNSGRQGTYEQYF TGTGCCAGCAGCTTAAATTCCGGGAGACAGGGAACCTACGAGCAGTACTTC
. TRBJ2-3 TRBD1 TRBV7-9 CASSRTGGTDTQYF TGTGCCAGCAGCAGGACAGGGGGGACAGATACGCAGTATTTT
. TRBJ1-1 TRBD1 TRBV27 CASRGDRVGDTEAFF TGTGCCAGCAGGGGGGACAGGGTAGGAGACACTGAAGCTTTCTTT
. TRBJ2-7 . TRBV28 CASSLPGDSSYEQYF TGTGCCAGCAGTTTACCGGGGGACAGTTCCTACGAGCAGTACTTC
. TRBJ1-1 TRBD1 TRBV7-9 CASSPDRGGAFF TGTGCCAGCAGCCCTGACAGGGGGGGGGCTTTCTTT
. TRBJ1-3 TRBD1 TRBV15 CATSLTGSSGNTIYF TGTGCCACCAGTCTGACAGGGAGCTCTGGAAACACCATATATTTT
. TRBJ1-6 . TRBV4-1 CASSLETASPLHF TGCGCCAGCAGCCTAGAGACAGCCTCACCCCTCCACTTT
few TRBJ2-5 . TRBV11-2 CASSLDLETQYF TGTGCCAGCAGCTTAGATCTGGAGACCCAGTACTTC
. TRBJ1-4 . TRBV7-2 CASSLDSATNEKLFF TGTGCCAGCAGCTTAGACAGTGCAACTAATGAAAAACTGTTTTTT
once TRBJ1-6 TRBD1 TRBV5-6 CASSLGQGSVPYNSPLHF TGTGCCAGCAGCTTGGGACAGGGCTCCGTACCTTATAATTCACCCCTCCACTTT
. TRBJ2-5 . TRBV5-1 CASSWDSRGGQETQYF TGCGCCAGCAGCTGGGACTCTAGGGGGGGCCAAGAGACCCAGTACTTC
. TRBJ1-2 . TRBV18 CASSPTGQSYGYTF TGTGCCAGCTCACCAACCGGACAGTCCTATGGCTACACCTTC
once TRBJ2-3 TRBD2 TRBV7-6 CASSRTSGRSTDTQYF TGTGCCAGCAGCAGGACTAGCGGGAGGTCAACAGATACGCAGTATTTT
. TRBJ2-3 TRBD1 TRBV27 CASSDPGTGLSDTQYF TGTGCCAGCAGTGACCCCGGGACAGGCCTCTCAGATACGCAGTATTTT
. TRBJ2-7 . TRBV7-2 CASSFGLGGYEQYF TGTGCCAGCAGCTTTGGACTAGGGGGCTACGAGCAGTACTTC
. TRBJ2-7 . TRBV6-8 CASRGASTYEQYF TGTGCCAGCAGGGGGGCTTCGACCTACGAGCAGTACTTC
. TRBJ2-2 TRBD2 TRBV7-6 CASSLAGGDWTGELFF TGTGCCAGCAGCTTAGCCGGGGGGGATTGGACCGGGGAGCTGTTTTTT
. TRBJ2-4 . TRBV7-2 CASSLGRVGNIQYF TGTGCCAGCAGCTTAGGTCGGGTCGGAAACATTCAGTACTTC
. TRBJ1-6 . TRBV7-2 CASSLLPGRGNSPLHF TGTGCCAGCAGCTTACTACCGGGCAGGGGCAATTCACCCCTCCACTTT
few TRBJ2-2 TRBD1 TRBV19 CASSPVGQGGTGELFF TGTGCCAGTAGTCCCGTGGGACAGGGTGGCACCGGGGAGCTGTTTTTT
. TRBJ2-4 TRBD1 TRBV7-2 CASSFLDREFGNSQYF TGTGCCAGCAGCTTTTTGGACAGGGAGTTCGGGAACAGTCAGTACTTC
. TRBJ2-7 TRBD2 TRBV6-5 CASSGLAREQYF TGTGCCAGCAGTGGACTAGCCCGCGAGCAGTACTTC
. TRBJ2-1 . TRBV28 CASSLKNEQFF TGTGCCAGCAGTCTTAAAAATGAGCAGTTCTTC
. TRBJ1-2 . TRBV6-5 CASSLGGSLNYGYTF TGTGCCAGCAGTTTGGGGGGATCGCTTAACTATGGCTACACCTTC
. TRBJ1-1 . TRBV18 CASSPMQDGEAFF TGTGCCAGCTCACCAATGCAGGATGGGGAAGCTTTCTTT
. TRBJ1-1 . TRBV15 CATSRRQLGEAFF TGTGCCACCAGCAGACGACAGCTAGGTGAAGCTTTCTTT